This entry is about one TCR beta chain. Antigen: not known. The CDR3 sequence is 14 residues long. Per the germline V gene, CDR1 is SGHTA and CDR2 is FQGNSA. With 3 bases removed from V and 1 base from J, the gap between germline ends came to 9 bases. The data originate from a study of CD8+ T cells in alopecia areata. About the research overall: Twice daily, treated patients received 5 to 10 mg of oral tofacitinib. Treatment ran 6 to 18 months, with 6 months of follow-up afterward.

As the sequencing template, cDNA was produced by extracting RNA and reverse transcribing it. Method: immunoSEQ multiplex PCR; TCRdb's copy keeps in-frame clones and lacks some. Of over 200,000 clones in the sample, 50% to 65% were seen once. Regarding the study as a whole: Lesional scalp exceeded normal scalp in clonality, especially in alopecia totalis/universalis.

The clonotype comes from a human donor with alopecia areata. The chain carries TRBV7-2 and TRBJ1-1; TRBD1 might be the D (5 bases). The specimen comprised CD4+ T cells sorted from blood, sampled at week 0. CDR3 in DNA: TGTGCCAGCAGCTTCCGCGGGGGGAACACTGAAGCTTTCTTT. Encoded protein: CASSFRGGNTEAFF.